This is a list of T cell receptor beta chains from one sample in a study of shared clonotypes between healthy human individuals. Assay used: immunoSEQ multiplex PCR; TCRdb lists only in-frame clones, some missing. The sample carries 110,000 or so clones, roughly 70% recorded once. Material for sequencing was memory CD8+ T cells sorted from blood. These receptors all stem from a woman aged 25-40 years in good health. Each CDR3 is given with its conserved first and last residue. Fields, in order: clone size, J gene, V gene, D gene, CDR3 DNA, CDR3 protein. D genes are given only for firm matches. Part of the rows lack a size; the others show once, few, many or a class for expanded clones.

abundance: NA
j_gene: TRBJ2-7
v_gene: TRBV7-9
d_gene: TRBD1
CDR3nt: TGTGCCAGCAGCTTAGGACAGGGGCACGAGCAGTACTTC
CDR3aa: CASSLGQGHEQYF

abundance: NA
j_gene: TRBJ2-1
v_gene: TRBV4-2
d_gene: NA
CDR3nt: TGTGCCAGCAGCGCCCAGACTAGGGGGGATAACAATGAGCAGTTCTTC
CDR3aa: CASSAQTRGDNNEQFF

abundance: NA
j_gene: TRBJ2-1
v_gene: TRBV6-1
d_gene: NA
CDR3nt: TGTGCCAGCAGTGCCGGAGAGTTCAATGAGCAGTTCTTC
CDR3aa: CASSAGEFNEQFF

abundance: NA
j_gene: TRBJ2-5
v_gene: TRBV10-1
d_gene: NA
CDR3nt: TGCGCCAGCAGTGAGTTCTTGGGCAGTCAAGAGACCCAGTACTTC
CDR3aa: CASSEFLGSQETQYF

abundance: NA
j_gene: TRBJ2-7
v_gene: TRBV10-2
d_gene: NA
CDR3nt: TGCGCCAGCAGTGAGGTGGGGGTTGACGAGCAGTACTTC
CDR3aa: CASSEVGVDEQYF

abundance: NA
j_gene: TRBJ2-7
v_gene: TRBV28
d_gene: NA
CDR3nt: TGTGCCAGCAACCACTGGCTGCTAGCCTCCTACGAGCAGTACTTC
CDR3aa: CASNHWLLASYEQYF

abundance: NA
j_gene: TRBJ2-7
v_gene: TRBV10-2
d_gene: NA
CDR3nt: TGCGCCAGTACGGACCAATCCTACGAGCAGTACTTC
CDR3aa: CASTDQSYEQYF

abundance: NA
j_gene: TRBJ2-1
v_gene: TRBV21-1
d_gene: NA
CDR3nt: TGTGCCAGCACCCCAACTAGCGGCCCCTACAATGAGCAGTTCTTC
CDR3aa: CASTPTSGPYNEQFF

abundance: NA
j_gene: TRBJ1-2
v_gene: TRBV9
d_gene: NA
CDR3nt: TGTGCCAGCAGTCCCCAAGCCCTCAACACATACACGGGGGGCTACACCTTC
CDR3aa: CASSPQALNTYTGGYTF

abundance: NA
j_gene: TRBJ2-2
v_gene: TRBV27
d_gene: NA
CDR3nt: TGTGCCAGCAGTTCACGTAAGGGACGCCTTCCGAATTGGGAGCTGTTTTTT
CDR3aa: CASSSRKGRLPNWELFF

abundance: NA
j_gene: TRBJ1-5
v_gene: TRBV6-5
d_gene: NA
CDR3nt: TGTGCCAGCAGTTTCGACGGGGGATCGCAGCATTTT
CDR3aa: CASSFDGGSQHF

abundance: few
j_gene: TRBJ1-5
v_gene: TRBV9
d_gene: NA
CDR3nt: TGTGCCAGCAGCGCCCATAGCAATCAGCCCCAGCATTTT
CDR3aa: CASSAHSNQPQHF

abundance: NA
j_gene: TRBJ2-7
v_gene: TRBV6-1
d_gene: NA
CDR3nt: TGTGCCAGCACGGGGGCTAGCGGCTACGAGCAGTACTTC
CDR3aa: CASTGASGYEQYF

abundance: NA
j_gene: TRBJ2-7
v_gene: TRBV5-1
d_gene: NA
CDR3nt: TGCGCCAGCAGCCCGACCAACTCCTACGAGCAGTACTTC
CDR3aa: CASSPTNSYEQYF

abundance: NA
j_gene: TRBJ1-1
v_gene: TRBV27
d_gene: NA
CDR3nt: TGTGCCAGCAGTTTAGGCCACTCCTACACTGAAGCTTTCTTT
CDR3aa: CASSLGHSYTEAFF

abundance: NA
j_gene: TRBJ2-7
v_gene: TRBV6-1
d_gene: TRBD2
CDR3nt: TGTGCCAGCAGTGAGAGGACTAGCGGGATCTCCGAGCAGTACTTC
CDR3aa: CASSERTSGISEQYF

abundance: NA
j_gene: TRBJ1-1
v_gene: TRBV7-9
d_gene: NA
CDR3nt: TGTGCCAGCAGCTCCAGCAGGATGAACACTGAAGCTTTCTTT
CDR3aa: CASSSSRMNTEAFF

abundance: once
j_gene: TRBJ2-7
v_gene: TRBV7-9
d_gene: NA
CDR3nt: TGTGCCAGCAGCTGGGACCGAGCCTACGAGCAGTACTTC
CDR3aa: CASSWDRAYEQYF

abundance: NA
j_gene: TRBJ2-7
v_gene: TRBV7-9
d_gene: NA
CDR3nt: TGTGCCAGCAGTTCAGCGGTGGGTACTAGCACTTACGAGCAGTACTTC
CDR3aa: CASSSAVGTSTYEQYF

abundance: many
j_gene: TRBJ1-2
v_gene: TRBV7-2
d_gene: NA
CDR3nt: TGTGCCAGCACCCCCGCGGGCAGAAACTATGGCTACACCTTC
CDR3aa: CASTPAGRNYGYTF

abundance: NA
j_gene: TRBJ2-7
v_gene: TRBV7-2
d_gene: NA
CDR3nt: TGTGCCAGCAGCTTAGCGAGGCCAGTCCCCTACGAGCAGTACTTC
CDR3aa: CASSLARPVPYEQYF

abundance: NA
j_gene: TRBJ1-6
v_gene: TRBV6-5
d_gene: TRBD1
CDR3nt: TGTGCCAGCAGCACAGGGGTAGAGGGTTCACCCCTCCACTTT
CDR3aa: CASSTGVEGSPLHF

abundance: NA
j_gene: TRBJ2-4
v_gene: TRBV5-1
d_gene: NA
CDR3nt: TGCGCCAGCAGCTTGGGTTCCAGTCCCGGGGCCAAAAACATTCAGTACTTC
CDR3aa: CASSLGSSPGAKNIQYF

abundance: few
j_gene: TRBJ2-1
v_gene: TRBV25-1
d_gene: TRBD1
CDR3nt: TGTGCCAGCAATTCCGGGACAGGGGACTACAATGAGCAGTTCTTC
CDR3aa: CASNSGTGDYNEQFF

abundance: NA
j_gene: TRBJ1-5
v_gene: TRBV28
d_gene: NA
CDR3nt: TGTGCCAGCAGTTTTGCGTTGGGGTGGGATCAGCCCCAGCATTTT
CDR3aa: CASSFALGWDQPQHF